This T cell receptor beta chain was found in a study of early T cells in non-severe SARS-CoV-2 infection. Study as a whole: The sequenced material was bulk RNA from unsorted whole blood, and its chains were unpaired. Study conclusions and caveats: Anti-spike CD8 responses were favored by VDJdb matching, which missed private and CD4 specificities.

Molecules of cDNA were individually given unique molecular identifiers that were attached to them. TCRdb reanalysed the 5' RACE reads using MiXCR and keeps one entry per CDR3 protein. The sample includes tens of thousands of distinct CDR3 sequences, 8.5% to 10% of them seen just once. This clonotype was seen only a few times. Its specificity is unknown. The TCR comes from an adult who was a healthcare worker with PCR-confirmed SARS-CoV-2 infection or an uninfected control (not recorded which). The specimen was whole blood.

For the CDR3, the DNA is TGTGCCAGCAGGGGACAGGCATCTTCAACTAATGAAAAACTGTTTTTT. Translated: CASRGQASSTNEKLFF. This chain connects TRBV6-6 to TRBJ1-4, with 8 bases identical to TRBD1. Germline V gene sequence: CDR1 MNHNY, CDR2 SVGAGI (reference sequence). The CDR3 has 16 amino acids. V trimming: 6 bases; J trimming: 0 bases; junction bases outside the gene matches: 6.